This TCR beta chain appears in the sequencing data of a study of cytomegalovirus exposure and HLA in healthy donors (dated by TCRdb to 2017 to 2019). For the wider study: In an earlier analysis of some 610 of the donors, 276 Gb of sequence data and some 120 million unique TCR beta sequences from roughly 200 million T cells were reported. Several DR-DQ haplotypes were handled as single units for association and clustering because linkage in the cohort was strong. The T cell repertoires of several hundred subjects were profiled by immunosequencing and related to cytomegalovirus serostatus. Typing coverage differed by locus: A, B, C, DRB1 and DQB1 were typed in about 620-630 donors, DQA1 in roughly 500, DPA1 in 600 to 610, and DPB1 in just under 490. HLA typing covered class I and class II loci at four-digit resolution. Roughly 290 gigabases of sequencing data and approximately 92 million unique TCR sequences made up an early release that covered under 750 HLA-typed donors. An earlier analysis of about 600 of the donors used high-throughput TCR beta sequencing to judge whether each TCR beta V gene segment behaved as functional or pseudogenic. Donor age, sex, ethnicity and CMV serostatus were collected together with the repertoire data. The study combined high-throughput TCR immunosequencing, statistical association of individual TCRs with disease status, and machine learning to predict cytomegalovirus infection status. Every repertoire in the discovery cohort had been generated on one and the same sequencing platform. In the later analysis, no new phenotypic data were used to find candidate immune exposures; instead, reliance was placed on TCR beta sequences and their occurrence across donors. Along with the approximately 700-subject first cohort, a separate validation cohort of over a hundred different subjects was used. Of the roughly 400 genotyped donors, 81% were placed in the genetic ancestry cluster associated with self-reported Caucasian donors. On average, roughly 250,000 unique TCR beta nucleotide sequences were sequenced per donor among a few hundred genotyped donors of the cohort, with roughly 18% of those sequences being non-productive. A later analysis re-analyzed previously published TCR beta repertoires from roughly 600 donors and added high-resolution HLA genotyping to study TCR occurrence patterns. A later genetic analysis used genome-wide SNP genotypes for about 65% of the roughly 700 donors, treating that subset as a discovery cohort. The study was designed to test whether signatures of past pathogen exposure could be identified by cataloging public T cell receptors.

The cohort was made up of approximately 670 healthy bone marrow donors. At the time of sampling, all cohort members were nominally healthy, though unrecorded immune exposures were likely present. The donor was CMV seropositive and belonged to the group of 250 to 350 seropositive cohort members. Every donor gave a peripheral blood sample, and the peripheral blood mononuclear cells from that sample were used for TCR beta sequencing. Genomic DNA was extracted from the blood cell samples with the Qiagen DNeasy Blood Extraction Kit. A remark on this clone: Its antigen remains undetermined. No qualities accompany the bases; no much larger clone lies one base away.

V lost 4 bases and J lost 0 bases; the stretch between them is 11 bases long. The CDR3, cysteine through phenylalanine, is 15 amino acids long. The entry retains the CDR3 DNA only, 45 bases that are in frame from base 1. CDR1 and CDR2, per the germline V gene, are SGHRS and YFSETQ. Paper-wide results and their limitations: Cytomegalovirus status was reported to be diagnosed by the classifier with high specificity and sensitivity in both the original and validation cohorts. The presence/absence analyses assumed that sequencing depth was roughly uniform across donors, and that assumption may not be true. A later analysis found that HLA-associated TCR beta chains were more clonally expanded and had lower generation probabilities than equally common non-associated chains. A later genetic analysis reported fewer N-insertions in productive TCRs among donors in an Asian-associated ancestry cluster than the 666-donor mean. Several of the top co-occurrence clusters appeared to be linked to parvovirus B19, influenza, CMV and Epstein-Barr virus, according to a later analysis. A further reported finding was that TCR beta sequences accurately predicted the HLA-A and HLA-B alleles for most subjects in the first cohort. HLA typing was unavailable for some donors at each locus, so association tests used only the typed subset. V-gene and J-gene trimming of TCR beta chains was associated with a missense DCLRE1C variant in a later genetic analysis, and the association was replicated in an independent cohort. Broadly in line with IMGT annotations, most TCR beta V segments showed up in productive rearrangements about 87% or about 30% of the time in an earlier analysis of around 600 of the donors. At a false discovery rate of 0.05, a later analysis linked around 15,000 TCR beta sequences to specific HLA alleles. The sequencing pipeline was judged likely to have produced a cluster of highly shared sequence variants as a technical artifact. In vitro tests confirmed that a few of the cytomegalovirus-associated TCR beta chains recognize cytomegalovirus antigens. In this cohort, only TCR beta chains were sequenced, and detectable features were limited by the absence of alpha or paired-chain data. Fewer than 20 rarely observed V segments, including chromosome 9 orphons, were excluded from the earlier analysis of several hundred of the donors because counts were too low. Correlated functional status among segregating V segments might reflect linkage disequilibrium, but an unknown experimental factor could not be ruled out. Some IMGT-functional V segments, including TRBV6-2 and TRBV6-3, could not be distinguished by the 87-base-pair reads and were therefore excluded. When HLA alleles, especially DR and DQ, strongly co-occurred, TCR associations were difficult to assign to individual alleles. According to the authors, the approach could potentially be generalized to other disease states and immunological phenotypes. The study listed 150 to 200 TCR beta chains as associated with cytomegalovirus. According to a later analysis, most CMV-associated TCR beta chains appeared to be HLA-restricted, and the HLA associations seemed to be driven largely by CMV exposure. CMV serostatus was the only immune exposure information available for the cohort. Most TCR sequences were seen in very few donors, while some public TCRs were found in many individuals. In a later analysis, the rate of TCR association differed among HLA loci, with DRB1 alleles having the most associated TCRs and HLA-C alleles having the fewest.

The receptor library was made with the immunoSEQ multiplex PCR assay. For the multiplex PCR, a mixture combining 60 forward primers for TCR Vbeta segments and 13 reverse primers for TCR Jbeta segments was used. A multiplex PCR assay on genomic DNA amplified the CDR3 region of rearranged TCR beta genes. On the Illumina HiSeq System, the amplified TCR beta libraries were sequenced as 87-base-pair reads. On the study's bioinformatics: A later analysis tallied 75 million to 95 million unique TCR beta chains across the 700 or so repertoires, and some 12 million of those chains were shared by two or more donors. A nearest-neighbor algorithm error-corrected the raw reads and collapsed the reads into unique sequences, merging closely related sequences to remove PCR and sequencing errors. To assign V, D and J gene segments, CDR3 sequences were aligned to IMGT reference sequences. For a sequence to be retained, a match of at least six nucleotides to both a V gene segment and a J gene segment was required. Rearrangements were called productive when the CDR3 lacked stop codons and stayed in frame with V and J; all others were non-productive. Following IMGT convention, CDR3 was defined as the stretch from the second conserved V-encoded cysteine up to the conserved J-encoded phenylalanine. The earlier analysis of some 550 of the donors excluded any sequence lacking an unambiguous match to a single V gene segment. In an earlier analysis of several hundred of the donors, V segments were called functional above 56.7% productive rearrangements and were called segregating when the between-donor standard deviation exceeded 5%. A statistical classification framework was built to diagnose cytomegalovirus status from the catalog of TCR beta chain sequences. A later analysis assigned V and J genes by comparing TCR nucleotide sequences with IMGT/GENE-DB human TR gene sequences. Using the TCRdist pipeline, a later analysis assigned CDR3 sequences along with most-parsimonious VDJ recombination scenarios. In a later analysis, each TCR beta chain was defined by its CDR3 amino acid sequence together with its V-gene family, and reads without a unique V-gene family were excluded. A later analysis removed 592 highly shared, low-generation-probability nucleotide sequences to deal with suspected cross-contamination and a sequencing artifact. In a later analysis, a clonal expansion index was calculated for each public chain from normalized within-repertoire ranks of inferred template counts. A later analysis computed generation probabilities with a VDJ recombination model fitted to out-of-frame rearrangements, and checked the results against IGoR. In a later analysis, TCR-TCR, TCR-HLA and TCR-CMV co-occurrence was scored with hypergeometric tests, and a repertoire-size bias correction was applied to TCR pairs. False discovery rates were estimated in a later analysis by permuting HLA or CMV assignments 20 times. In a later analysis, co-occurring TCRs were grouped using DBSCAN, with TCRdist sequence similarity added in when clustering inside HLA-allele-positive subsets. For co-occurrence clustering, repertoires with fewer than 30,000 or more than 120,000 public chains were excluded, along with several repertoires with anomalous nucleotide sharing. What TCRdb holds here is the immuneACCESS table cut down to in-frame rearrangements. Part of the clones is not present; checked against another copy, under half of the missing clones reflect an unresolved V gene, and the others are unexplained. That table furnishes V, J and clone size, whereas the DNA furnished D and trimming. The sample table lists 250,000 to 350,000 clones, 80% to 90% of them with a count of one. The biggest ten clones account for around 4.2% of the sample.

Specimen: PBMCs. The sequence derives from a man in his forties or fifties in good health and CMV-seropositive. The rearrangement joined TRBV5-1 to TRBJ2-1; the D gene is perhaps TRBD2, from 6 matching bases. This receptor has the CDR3 CASSLGGFSYNEQFF. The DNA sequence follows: TGCGCCAGCAGCCTTGGGGGGTTCTCCTACAATGAGCAGTTCTTC.